The next 26 T cell receptor beta chains were all read from a single sample in a study of type 1 and type 2 diabetes patients. Amplification started from genomic DNA. A primer set of 30 forward and 13 reverse primers amplified the CDR3. TCRdb called the multiplex PCR reads again in MiXCR, with one record for every CDR3 protein. The sample has about 250,000 distinct CDR3 sequences, 47% seen once. What was sequenced was peripheral blood mononuclear cells (PBMCs). The receptors shown here come from a man aged 18-30 years with type 2 diabetes.

This clonotype came up a few times. The chain has TRBV19 and TRBJ2-3; D gene uncertain. CDR3 length: 14 amino acids. Trimming stripped 6 bases from V and 0 bases from J, with 10 bases between. Per germline, CDR1 LNHDA and CDR2 SQIVND (reference sequence). The CDR3 region is CASSPGASTDTQYF. The CDR3 nucleotides are TGTGCCAGTAGCCCTGGCGCGAGCACAGATACGCAGTATTTT.

As concerns this clonotype: The junction does not match germline at one end; this may be a read error. The chain combines TRBV5-1 with TRBJ1-4; 7 positions match TRBD1. Looked up from germline, CDR1 is SGHRS and CDR2 is YFSETQ. The CDR3 contains 17 residues. CDR3 bases: TGTGCCAGCAGCTTGCCTCGACAGGGAATAACTAATGAAAAACTGTTTTTT. Its protein is CASSLPRQGITNEKLFF.

The rearrangement uses TRBV7-2 and TRBJ1-6; tentatively, D is TRBD1 (5 bases). Trimming shortened V by 2 bases and J by 5 bases, and 10 bases separated the two germline ends. This CDR3 spans 15 amino acids. Germline assignment: CDR1 SGHTA and CDR2 FQGNSA. CDR3 protein: CASSLPTADNSPLHF. The CDR3 nucleotides are TGTGCCAGCAGCTTACCGACAGCTGATAATTCACCCCTCCACTTT.

In this sample, this clonotype turned up a few times. J is TRBJ1-1 and V is TRBV6-5; D gene ambiguous. CDR1 is MNHEY and CDR2 is SVGAGI in the germline V gene. There are 13 residues in the CDR3. V lost 5 bases to trimming and J lost 4 bases, with 11 bases between them. The CDR3 sequence: CASSTSWSTEAFF. In DNA, the CDR3 is TGTGCCAGCAGTACCTCCTGGAGCACTGAAGCTTTCTTT.

V is TRBV20-1 and J is TRBJ2-3; unclear D gene. The CDR3 runs 12 residues. Trimming took 6 bases from V and 4 from J, leaving 11 bases between them. Germline CDR1 reads DFQATT; CDR2 reads SNEGSKA (reference sequence). CDR3 sequence reads: CSAKIPADTQYF. CDR3 sequence (DNA): TGCAGTGCCAAAATCCCCGCAGATACGCAGTATTTT.

The J gene is TRBJ2-5, the V gene TRBV10-3; TRBD1 matches 9 bases. CDR1 is ENHRY and CDR2 is SYGVKD in the germline V gene. J gave up 2 bases and V 10 bases, and 8 bases lay outside the gene matches. CDR3 size: 14 residues. CDR3 nucleotide sequence: TGTGCCACATCGGGGACAGGGCTGCAAGAGACCCAGTACTTC. Amino acid sequence: CATSGTGLQETQYF.

The chain is built from TRBV11-2 and TRBJ2-1, with unresolved D. This CDR3 region has 12 residues. Germline V gives CDR1 SGHAT, CDR2 FQNNGV. Trimming removed 1 base at V and 6 bases at J, with 4 bases between. CDR3 nucleotides: TGTGCCAGCAGCTTAGTTCTCAATGAGCAGTTCTTC. Translating it yields CASSLVLNEQFF.

This clonotype has only a few counts. V is TRBV19 and J is TRBJ2-2, with TRBD1 matching over 7 bases. Germline CDR1 LNHDA, CDR2 SQIVND (reference sequence). V lost 6 bases and J lost 7; bases outside the gene matches: 2. The length of the CDR3 is 12 residues. The DNA of the CDR3 is TGTGCCAGTAGCAGGGACAGCGGGGAGCTGTTTTTT. Protein: CASSRDSGELFF.

This clonotype has more than one count but fewer than ten. CDR3 DNA: TGTGCCAGCTCCAGGGGGCTGAACACTGAAGCTTTCTTT. Translation: CASSRGLNTEAFF. V gene TRBV6-6 combines with J gene TRBJ1-1; 8 bases fit TRBD1. Germline V CDR1 and CDR2: MNHNY, SVGAGI (reference sequence). The CDR3 extends over 13 amino acids. With V trimmed by 8 bases and J by 0 bases, 2 bases remained unmatched.

The chain couples TRBV7-2 to TRBJ2-3; TRBD2 matches 10 bases. The CDR3 spans 17 residues. Germline loops: CDR1 SGHTA, CDR2 FQGNSA. The trim removed 1 base at V and 2 bases at J, leaving 6 bases unmatched. In DNA form, the CDR3 reads TGTGCCAGCAGCTTAGGGCTAGCGGGGGATAACACAGATACGCAGTATTTT. This gives the protein CASSLGLAGDNTDTQYF.

A word on this clonotype: One base away lies a much larger clone, so this may be a sequencing read error. No conserved phenylalanine or tryptophan is present at the end of the CDR3, so a read error is the likely explanation. The CDR3: CAWSSDRTGELFL. The CDR3 coding sequence is TGTGCCTGGAGTTCAGATCGCACCGGGGAGCTGTTTCTT. The rearrangement links TRBV30 to TRBJ2-2; D gene unclear. Germline CDR1 GTSNPN, CDR2 SVGIG (reference sequence). V was shortened by 2 bases and J by 4 bases, with 8 bases between the two germline ends. This CDR3 has 13 amino acids.

The J gene is TRBJ2-7, the V gene TRBV28, with TRBD1 matching over 8 bases. V was clipped by 7 bases and J by 7 bases; unmatched bases: 6. There are 12 residues in the CDR3. Germline values: CDR1 MDHEN, CDR2 SYDVKM. The CDR3 coding sequence is TGTGCCAGCATAGGACAGGGTGATGAGCAGTACTTC. It translates to CASIGQGDEQYF.

The chain recombines TRBV28 with TRBJ2-7, with D possibly called TRBD1 or TRBD2 (5 bases each). The CDR3 runs to 13 residues. Germline values: CDR1 MDHEN, CDR2 SYDVKM. V lost 6 bases to trimming and J lost 5 bases, with 14 bases between them. CDR3 protein: CASSLGRIHEQYF. In nucleotides, the CDR3 is TGTGCCAGCAGCCTGGGACGTATCCACGAGCAGTACTTC.

In its sample, this clonotype was seen a few times. The rearrangement uses TRBV7-9 and TRBJ2-7; D may be TRBD1 (5 bases). From germline, CDR1 is SEHNR and CDR2 FQNEAQ (reference sequence). The germline V and J ends were trimmed by 4 bases and 3 bases, with 13 bases remaining between them. The CDR3 totals 14 residues. CDR3 loop: CASSSLDNNYEQYF. The CDR3 DNA sequence: TGTGCCAGCAGCTCCCTGGACAACAACTACGAGCAGTACTTC.

Comment on this clonotype: The CDR3 ends on some other residue instead of the conserved phenylalanine or tryptophan, so this is likely a read error. The chain carries TRBV19 and TRBJ1-1; D unclear. The length of the CDR3 is 13 residues. CDR1 is LNHDA, CDR2 SQIVND, per germline (reference sequence). V lost 2 bases, J lost 0 bases, and 4 bases lay in between. The DNA of the CDR3 is TGTGCCAGTAGTATACGGGTGAACACTGAAGCTTTCTCT. Residues: CASSIRVNTEAFS.

In nucleotides, the CDR3 is TGTGCCAGCAGCTTAGCGTATTCGGCGGTTGAAGCTTTCTTT. Encoded protein: CASSLAYSAVEAFF. This chain joins TRBV7-2 and TRBJ1-1, with no clear D. This CDR3 spans 14 amino acids. Germline values: CDR1 SGHTA, CDR2 FQGNSA. V was shortened by 0 bases and J by 7 bases, with 12 bases between the two germline ends.

This rearrangement joins TRBV7-3 to TRBJ2-3; tentatively, D is TRBD1 or TRBD2 (6 bases each). Germline CDR1 SGHTA, CDR2 FQGTGA. The CDR3 has 16 residues. V was clipped by 3 bases and J by 6 bases, with 19 bases between them. CDR3: CASSFRAGLTGDTQYF. The CDR3 coding sequence is TGTGCCAGCAGCTTTCGAGCGGGCTTAACAGGGGATACGCAGTATTTT.

This chain links TRBV28 with TRBJ1-1; no clear D gene. Trimming left V 4 bases short and J 0 bases short, with 3 bases between. Germline assignment: CDR1 MDHEN and CDR2 SYDVKM. The CDR3 covers 12 residues. DNA of the CDR3: TGTGCCAGCAGTTCAGTGAACACTGAAGCTTTCTTT. Residues: CASSSVNTEAFF.

The rearrangement joins TRBV4-1 to TRBJ2-5, with 11 positions matching TRBD2. The V segment lost 2 bases and the J segment 5 bases; nucleotides outside the gene matches: 4. Germline loops: CDR1 MGHRA, CDR2 YSYEKL. The CDR3 is 15 residues long. The CDR3 DNA follows: TGCGCCAGCAGCCAAACTAGCGGGAGCGCCGAGACCCAGTACTTC. It codes for CASSQTSGSAETQYF.

This sequence joins TRBV2 and TRBJ2-5; 7 positions agree with TRBD1. The length of the CDR3 is 15 residues. V trimming: 6 bases; J trimming: 1 base; junction bases outside the gene matches: 8. The germline V gene has CDR1 SNHLY and CDR2 FYNNEI. CDR3 nucleotides: TGTGCCAGCAGGGATAGTGGGACAGCCCAAGAGACCCAGTACTTC. The encoded protein is CASRDSGTAQETQYF.

The chain recombines TRBV7-3 with TRBJ1-5; a weak D match, TRBD1 (6 bases). Germline values: CDR1 SGHTA, CDR2 FQGTGA. The CDR3 consists of 14 residues. V lost 8 bases, J lost 6 bases, and 17 bases lay in between. The CDR3 DNA sequence: TGTGCCAGCCAACACTTAACAGGGTTTCAGCCCCAGCATTTT. It encodes CASQHLTGFQPQHF.

This clonotype was counted between two and nine times. The gene calls are TRBV2 and TRBJ2-3, with 9 bases aligning to TRBD2. The CDR3 runs 14 residues. V shed 6 bases and J 5 bases; nucleotides not matched to a gene: 6. Germline assignment: CDR1 SNHLY and CDR2 FYNNEI. CDR3 sequence (DNA): TGTGCCAGCAGCGGCGGGAGGGCGGAAGATACGCAGTATTTT. Translating it yields CASSGGRAEDTQYF.

J is TRBJ1-6 and V is TRBV28; no definite D call. Germline CDR1 reads MDHEN; CDR2 reads SYDVKM. The CDR3 is 14 amino acids. Trimming stripped 8 bases from V and 6 bases from J, with 14 bases between. CDR3 DNA: TGTGCCAGCCACGGGCCGGGAACTAATTCACCCCTCCACTTT. Its translation is CASHGPGTNSPLHF.

On this clonotype itself: Compared with germline, one end of the junction differs, possibly owing to a read error. V gene TRBV20-1 combines with J gene TRBJ1-2; possible D gene TRBD1, 6 bases. The CDR3 contains 12 residues. From germline, CDR1 is DFQATT and CDR2 SNEGSKA (reference sequence). In DNA form, the CDR3 reads TGCAGCGCTAGTTCAGGGGACTATGGCTACACCTTC. This gives the protein CSASSGDYGYTF.

The chain employs TRBV7-2 and TRBJ2-5; 8 bases match TRBD2. The V gene end was trimmed by 4 bases and the J gene end by 5 bases; junction bases not matched to a gene: 6. Germline values: CDR1 SGHTA, CDR2 FQGNSA. This CDR3 is built from 14 residues. CDR3 in DNA: TGTGCCAGCAGCTCGGGGGGGCACTCGGAGACCCAGTACTTC. It codes for CASSSGGHSETQYF.

This clonotype was seen a few times. The CDR3 bases are TGTGCCAGTAGACGGCCCACTGGGGCCAACGTCCTGACTTTC. The encoded protein is CASRRPTGANVLTF. V is TRBV19 and J is TRBJ2-6; D gene unclear. The CDR3 extends over 14 amino acids. Trimming pared 6 bases from V and 2 bases from J, leaving 8 bases between. Germline V gene lookup returns CDR1 LNHDA and CDR2 SQIVND (reference sequence).